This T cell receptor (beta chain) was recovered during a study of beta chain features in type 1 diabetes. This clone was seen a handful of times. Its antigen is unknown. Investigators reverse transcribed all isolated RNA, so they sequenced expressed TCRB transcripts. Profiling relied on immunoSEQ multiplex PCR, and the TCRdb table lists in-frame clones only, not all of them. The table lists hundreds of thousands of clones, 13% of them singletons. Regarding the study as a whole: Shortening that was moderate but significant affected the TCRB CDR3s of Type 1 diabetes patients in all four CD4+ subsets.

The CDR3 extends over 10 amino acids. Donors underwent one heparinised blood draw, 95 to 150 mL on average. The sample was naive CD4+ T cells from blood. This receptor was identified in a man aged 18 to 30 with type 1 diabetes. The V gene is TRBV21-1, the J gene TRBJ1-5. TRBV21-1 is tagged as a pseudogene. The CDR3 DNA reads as TGTGCCAGCTTTAATCAGCCCCAGCATTTT. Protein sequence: CASFNQPQHF.